This T cell receptor (beta chain) was recovered during a study of cytomegalovirus exposure and HLA in healthy donors. Overall study: It was reported in a later analysis that the same platform had been used for the roughly 130 validation repertoires as for the roughly 700 first-cohort repertoires. Whole-study results and caveats: CMV antigen specificity of a few CMV-associated chains was confirmed in vitro. The investigators catalogued under 200 TCR beta chains as cytomegalovirus-associated. Published work reported that the classifier diagnosed cytomegalovirus status with high specificity and sensitivity.

The assay was immunoSEQ multiplex PCR, and TCRdb's table has in-frame clones only and misses some. Among about 160,000 clones listed, 65% to 90% were seen once. Germline assignment: CDR1 MNHEY and CDR2 SMNVEV (reference sequence). Trimming took 5 bases from V and 5 from J, leaving 13 bases between them. The CDR3 sequence is 14 residues long. Notes on this clone: As yet, its antigen is unknown.

The sample was PBMCs. The V and J genes are TRBV27 and TRBJ1-5; no definite D call. The TCR sequence derives from a woman younger than 35 in good health and CMV-seronegative. CDR3 sequence: CASSDYSGYQPQHF. The DNA for the CDR3 is TGTGCCAGCAGTGATTATAGCGGGTATCAGCCCCAGCATTTT.